A single sample is the source of the 9 T cell receptor beta chains below, sequenced in a study of regulatory T cells in long-lasting Graves disease. The time point denotes: newly diagnosed GD, antithyroid drugs for less than 3 months. Making the TCR library involved RNA that had been extracted from PBMCs. HTBI primers from iRepertoire and Arm-PCR of CDR3 regions yielded the TCR beta libraries. TCRdb processed the multiplex PCR reads anew with MiXCR; each CDR3 protein has one entry. The table records around 450,000 distinct CDR3 sequences, 15% to 20% of them present only once. These same records also appear under a second study, on T cells in Graves' hyperthyroidism and ophthalmopathy.

The source material was peripheral blood mononuclear cells (PBMCs), sampled at new diagnosis, from a patient treated with antithyroid drugs. Every receptor here comes from a middle-aged man with Graves disease.

This clonotype occurred many times. This chain uses TRBV7-2 with TRBJ2-5, with D tentatively TRBD1 or TRBD2 (5 bases each). The CDR3 is made up of 15 amino acids. V was shortened by 4 bases and J by 3 bases, with 15 bases between the two germline ends. CDR1 is SGHTA and CDR2 is FQGNSA in the germline V gene. In DNA form, the CDR3 reads TGTGCCAGCAGCTCACCGCCGAGGGGCGAAGAGACCCAGTACTTC. Protein: CASSSPPRGEETQYF.

This clonotype was seen once. This chain connects TRBV10-3 to TRBJ2-3; D unclear. CDR3 length: 14 residues. Germline assignment: CDR1 ENHRY and CDR2 SYGVKD. V gave up 0 bases and J gave up 4 bases, with 8 bases separating them. As DNA, the CDR3 is TGTGCCATCAGTGAGTCGCAGCTTTCAGATACGCAGTATTTT. This translates into CAISESQLSDTQYF.

V and J are TRBV20-1 and TRBJ2-1; 7 bases are shared with TRBD2. This CDR3 region has 14 residues. With 2 bases clipped from V and 5 bases from J, the junction kept 6 bases outside the gene matches. The germline CDR1 and CDR2 sequences are DFQATT and SNEGSKA (reference sequence). The CDR3 DNA sequence: TGCAGTGCTAGATACGGGAGGCTCAACAATGAGCAGTTCTTC. It yields the protein CSARYGRLNNEQFF.

This clonotype was seen a few times. The chain carries TRBV6-2 or TRBV6-3 and TRBJ2-1, with D possibly matching TRBD1 (6 bases). V was trimmed by 6 bases and J by 9 bases, leaving 12 bases between them. CDR1 is MNHEY, CDR2 SVGEGT, per germline. This CDR3 is 12 amino acids long. The CDR3 sequence is CASRRLDSEQFF. The CDR3 DNA is TGTGCCAGCAGACGCCTGGACAGTGAGCAGTTCTTC.

This clonotype has only a few counts. The V call is TRBV5-5, the J call TRBJ1-4; 7 bases agree with TRBD1. From germline, CDR1 is SGHKS and CDR2 YYEKEE (reference sequence). The CDR3 loop spans 16 amino acids. With V trimmed by 4 bases and J by 4 bases, 10 bases remained unmatched. This CDR3 reads CASSRDPGTDNEKLFF. The CDR3 DNA sequence: TGTGCCAGCAGCAGGGACCCCGGGACAGATAATGAAAAACTGTTTTTT.

Notes on this clonotype: A clone one base away is much larger, so this may be a read error. The rearrangement links TRBV18 to TRBJ2-7; maybe TRBD1 (5 bases). Trimming cost V 5 bases and J 8 bases, with 16 bases left between them. CDR1 and CDR2 (germline): KGHSH, LQKENI. The CDR3 covers 13 residues. CDR3 DNA: TGTGCCAGCTCAAGAACGACAGTCGACAAGCAGTACTTC. Its translation: CASSRTTVDKQYF. Combining the CDR3 with reference TRBV18 and TRBJ2-7 gives the whole variable domain NAGVMQNPRHLVRRRGQEARLRCSPMKGHSHVYWYRQLPEEGLKFMVYLQKENIIDESGMPKERFSAEFPKEGPSILRIQQVVRGDSAAYFCASSRTTVDKQYFGPGTRLTVT.

This clonotype was found many times. The genes are TRBV28 and TRBJ2-5, with unresolved D. The V end was cut by 3 bases, the J end by 0 bases, with 14 bases between. The CDR3 covers 16 residues. The germline V gene encodes CDR1 MDHEN and CDR2 SYDVKM. As DNA, the CDR3 is TGTGCCAGCAGTTTGTCCACCCGACTGTACCAAGAGACCCAGTACTTC. Translating gives CASSLSTRLYQETQYF.

The chain joins TRBV12-3 or TRBV12-4 to TRBJ2-7; TRBD1 might be the D (6 bases). Trimming removed 5 bases at V and 3 bases at J, with 14 bases between. The CDR3 is 14 residues long. CDR3: CASSAGAPLYEQYF. CDR3 sequence (DNA): TGTGCCAGCAGTGCAGGGGCTCCCCTCTACGAGCAGTACTTC.

This clonotype came up many times. Written as DNA, the CDR3 is TGTGCCAGCAGCTTAGCCCTAAGCCCCCCGGGACTGATATACTACGAGCAGTACTTC. Translation gives CASSLALSPPGLIYYEQYF. The chain links TRBV7-8 to TRBJ2-7; perhaps TRBD2 as D (6 bases). The V gene's germline CDR1 is SGHVS and CDR2 FQNEAQ. The CDR3 consists of 19 residues. Trimming removed 0 bases at V and 3 bases at J, with 24 bases between.